The 4 T cell receptor beta chains in this list originate from one sample, sequenced in a study of regulatory T cells in long-lasting Graves disease. The authors built TCR beta libraries using iRepertoire HTBI primers and Arm-PCR of CDR3 regions. TCRdb re-derived calls from the multiplex PCR reads in MiXCR, one entry per CDR3 protein. The sample lists some 460,000 distinct CDR3 sequences; 15% to 20% were seen once. Indicated time point: newly diagnosed GD, antithyroid drugs for less than 3 months. PBMCs provided the RNA from which the TCR library was made. The data also belong to a second study, concerning T cells in Graves' hyperthyroidism and ophthalmopathy.

The sample here was peripheral blood mononuclear cells (PBMCs), taken at new diagnosis, from a patient treated with antithyroid drugs. Source of these receptors: a man aged 35 to 55 with Graves disease.

This clonotype was counted many times. V and J are TRBV20-1 and TRBJ2-3; 10 bases fit TRBD2. Germline assignment: CDR1 DFQATT and CDR2 SNEGSKA (reference sequence). The junction had 7 bases not matched to a gene; V was cut back by 6 bases and J by 4 bases. This CDR3 comprises 14 residues. The CDR3 loop is CSATLAGVADTQYF. In DNA form, the CDR3 reads TGCAGTGCAACTCTAGCGGGAGTTGCAGATACGCAGTATTTT.

This clonotype occurred a few times. This chain connects TRBV6-1 to TRBJ1-1; a weak D match, TRBD1 (5 bases). Deletions cut 6 bases from V and 1 base from J, with 12 bases between. This CDR3 contains 14 residues. Germline V gives CDR1 MNHNS, CDR2 SASEGT. The DNA for the CDR3 is TGTGCCAGCAGACCGGACAATAAGAACACTGAAGCTTTCTTT. It yields the protein CASRPDNKNTEAFF.

This clonotype was detected only a few times. The V and J genes are TRBV28 and TRBJ2-7; the match to TRBD1 covers 8 bases. The CDR3 has 14 amino acids. Germline V lookup: CDR1 MDHEN, CDR2 SYDVKM. The ends lost 1 base at V and 5 bases at J; junction bases unmatched: 4. CDR3 amino acids: CASSLLDRANEQYF. The CDR3 nucleotides are TGTGCCAGCAGTTTATTGGACAGGGCCAACGAGCAGTACTTC.

The DNA of the CDR3 is TGTGCCAGCAAGAATCCAAATACAGGGTTCACTGAAGCTTTCTTT. It specifies CASKNPNTGFTEAFF. The chain uses TRBV19 and TRBJ1-1; D perhaps matches TRBD1 (6 bases). This CDR3 contains 15 residues. Germline CDR1 and CDR2: LNHDA and SQIVND (reference sequence). V lost 9 bases to trimming and J lost 4 bases, with 21 bases between them.